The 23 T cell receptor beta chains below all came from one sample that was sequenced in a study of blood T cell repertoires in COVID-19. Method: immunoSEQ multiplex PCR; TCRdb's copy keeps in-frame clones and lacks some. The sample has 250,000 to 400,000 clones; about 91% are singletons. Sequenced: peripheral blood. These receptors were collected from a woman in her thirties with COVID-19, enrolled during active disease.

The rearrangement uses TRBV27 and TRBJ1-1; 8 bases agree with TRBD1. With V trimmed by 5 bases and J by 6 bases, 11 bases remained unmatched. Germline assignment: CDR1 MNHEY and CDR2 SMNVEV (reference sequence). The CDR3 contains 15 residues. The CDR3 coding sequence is TGTGCCAGCAGTCCGTCTCTCAGGGGGCGGCCTGAAGCTTTCTTT. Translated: CASSPSLRGRPEAFF.

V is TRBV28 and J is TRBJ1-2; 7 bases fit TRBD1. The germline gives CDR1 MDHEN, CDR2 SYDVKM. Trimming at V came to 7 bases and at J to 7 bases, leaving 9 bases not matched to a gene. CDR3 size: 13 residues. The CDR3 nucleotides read TGTGCCAGCAAAACCGACAGGGCTGGTGGCTACACCTTC. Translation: CASKTDRAGGYTF.

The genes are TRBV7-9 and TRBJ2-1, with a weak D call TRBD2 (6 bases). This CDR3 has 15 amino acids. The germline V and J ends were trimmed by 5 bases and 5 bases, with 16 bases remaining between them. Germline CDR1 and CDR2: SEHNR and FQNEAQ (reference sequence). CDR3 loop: CASSTPRGNNNEQFF. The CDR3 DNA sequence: TGTGCCAGCAGCACCCCCCGGGGGAACAACAATGAGCAGTTCTTC. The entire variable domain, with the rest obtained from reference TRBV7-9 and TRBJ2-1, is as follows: DTGVSQNPRHKITKRGQNVTFRCDPISEHNRLYWYRQTLGQGPEFLTYFQNEAQLEKSRLLSDRFSAERPKGSFSTLEIQRTEQGDSAMYLCASSTPRGNNNEQFFGPGTRLTVL.

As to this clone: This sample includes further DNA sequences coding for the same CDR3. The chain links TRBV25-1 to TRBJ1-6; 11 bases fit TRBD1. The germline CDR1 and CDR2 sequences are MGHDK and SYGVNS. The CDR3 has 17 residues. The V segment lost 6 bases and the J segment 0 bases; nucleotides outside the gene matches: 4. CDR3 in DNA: TGTGCCAGCAGGGGGACAGGGGGGAGCTCCTATAATTCACCCCTCCACTTT. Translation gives CASRGTGGSSYNSPLHF.

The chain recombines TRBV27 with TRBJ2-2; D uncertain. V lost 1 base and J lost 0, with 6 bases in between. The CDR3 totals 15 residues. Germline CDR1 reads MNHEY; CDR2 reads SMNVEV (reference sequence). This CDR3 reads CASSLLAANTGELFF. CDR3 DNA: TGTGCCAGCAGTTTATTGGCAGCGAACACCGGGGAGCTGTTTTTT.

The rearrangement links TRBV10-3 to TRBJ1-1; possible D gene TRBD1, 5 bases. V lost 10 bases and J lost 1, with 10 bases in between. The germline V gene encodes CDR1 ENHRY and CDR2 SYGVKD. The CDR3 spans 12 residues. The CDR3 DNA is TGTGCCACCGGGACTCCGAACACTGAAGCTTTCTTT. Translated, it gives CATGTPNTEAFF.

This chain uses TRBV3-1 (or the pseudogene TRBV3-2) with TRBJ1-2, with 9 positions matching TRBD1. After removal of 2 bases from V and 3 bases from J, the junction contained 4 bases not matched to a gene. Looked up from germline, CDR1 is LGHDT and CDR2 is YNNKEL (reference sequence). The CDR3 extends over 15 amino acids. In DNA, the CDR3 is TGTGCCAGCAGCCAACCGGGACAGGGACACTATGGCTACACCTTC. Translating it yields CASSQPGQGHYGYTF.

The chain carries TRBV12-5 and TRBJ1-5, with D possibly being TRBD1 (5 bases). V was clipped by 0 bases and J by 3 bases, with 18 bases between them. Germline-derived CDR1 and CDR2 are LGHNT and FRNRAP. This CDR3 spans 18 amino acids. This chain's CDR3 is CASGLVPPGLHANQPQHF. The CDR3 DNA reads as TGTGCTAGTGGTTTGGTACCCCCGGGACTCCATGCCAATCAGCCCCAGCATTTT.

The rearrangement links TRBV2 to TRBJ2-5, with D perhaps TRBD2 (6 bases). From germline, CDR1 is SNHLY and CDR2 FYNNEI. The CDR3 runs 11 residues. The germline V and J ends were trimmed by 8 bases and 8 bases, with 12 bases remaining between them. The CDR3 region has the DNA TGTGCCAGCTTGGGAGGAGACACCCAGTACTTC. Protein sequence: CASLGGDTQYF.

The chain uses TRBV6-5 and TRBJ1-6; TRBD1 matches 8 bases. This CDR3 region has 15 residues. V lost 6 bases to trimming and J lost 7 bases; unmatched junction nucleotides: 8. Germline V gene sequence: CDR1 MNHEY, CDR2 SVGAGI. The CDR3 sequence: CASSRRTGRNSPLHF. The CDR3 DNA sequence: TGTGCCAGCAGCAGAAGGACAGGGCGAAATTCACCCCTCCACTTT.

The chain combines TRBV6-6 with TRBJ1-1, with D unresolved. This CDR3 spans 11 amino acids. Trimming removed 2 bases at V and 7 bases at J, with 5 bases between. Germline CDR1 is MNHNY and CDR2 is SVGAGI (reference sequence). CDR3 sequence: CASSYEFEAFF. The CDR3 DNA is TGTGCCAGCAGTTACGAGTTTGAAGCTTTCTTT.

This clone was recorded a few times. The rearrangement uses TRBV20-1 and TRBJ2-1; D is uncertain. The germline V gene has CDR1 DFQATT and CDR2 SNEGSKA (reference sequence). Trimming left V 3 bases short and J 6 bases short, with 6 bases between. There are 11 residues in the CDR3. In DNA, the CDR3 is TGCAGTGCTAGGGCAGGCAATGAGCAGTTCTTC. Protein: CSARAGNEQFF.

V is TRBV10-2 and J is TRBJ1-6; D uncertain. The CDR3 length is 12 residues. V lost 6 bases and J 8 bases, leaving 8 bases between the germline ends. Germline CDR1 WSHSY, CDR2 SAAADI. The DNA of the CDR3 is TGCGCCAGCAGATCAGGTGATTCACCCCTCCACTTT. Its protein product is CASRSGDSPLHF.

The CDR3 here is CASSWAGELVNSPLHF. Here the CDR3 DNA reads TGTGCCAGCAGTTGGGCGGGGGAACTGGTTAATTCACCCCTCCACTTT. V and J are TRBV2 and TRBJ1-6; D may be TRBD1 (5 bases). The CDR3 totals 16 residues. CDR1 is SNHLY, CDR2 FYNNEI, per germline. Trimming took off 5 bases at V and 6 bases at J, with 17 bases between the two ends.

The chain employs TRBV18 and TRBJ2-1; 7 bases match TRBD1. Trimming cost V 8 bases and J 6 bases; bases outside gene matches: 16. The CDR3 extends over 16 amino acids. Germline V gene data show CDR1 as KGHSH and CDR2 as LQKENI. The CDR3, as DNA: TGTGCCAGCCACGAAATAGGGGGCGCGGGTATCAATGAGCAGTTCTTC. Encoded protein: CASHEIGGAGINEQFF.

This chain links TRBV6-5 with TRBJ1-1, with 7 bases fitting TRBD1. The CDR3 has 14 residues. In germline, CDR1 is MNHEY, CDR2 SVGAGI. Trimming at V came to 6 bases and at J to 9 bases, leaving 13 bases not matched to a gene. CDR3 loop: CASSLRGGLEKAFF. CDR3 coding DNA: TGTGCCAGCAGCCTTAGAGGGGGCTTGGAGAAAGCTTTCTTT.

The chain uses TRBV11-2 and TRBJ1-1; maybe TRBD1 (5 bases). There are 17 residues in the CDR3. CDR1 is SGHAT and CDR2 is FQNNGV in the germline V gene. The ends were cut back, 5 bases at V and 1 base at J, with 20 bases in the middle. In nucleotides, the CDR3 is TGTGCCAGCAGCCCGGGGGTGGGCAGGAAAGAGAACACTGAAGCTTTCTTT. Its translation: CASSPGVGRKENTEAFF.

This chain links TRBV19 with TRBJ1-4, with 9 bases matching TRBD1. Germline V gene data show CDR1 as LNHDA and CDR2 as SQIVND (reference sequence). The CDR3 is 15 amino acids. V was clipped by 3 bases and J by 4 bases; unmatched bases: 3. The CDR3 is CASSMGTGSNEKLFF. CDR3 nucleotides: TGTGCCAGTAGTATGGGGACAGGGAGTAATGAAAAACTGTTTTTT.

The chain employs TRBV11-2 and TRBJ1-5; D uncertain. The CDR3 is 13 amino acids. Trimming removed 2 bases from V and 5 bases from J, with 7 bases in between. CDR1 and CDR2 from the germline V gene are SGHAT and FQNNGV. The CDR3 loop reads CASSLTSDQPQHF. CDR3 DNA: TGTGCCAGCAGCTTAACTTCGGATCAGCCCCAGCATTTT.

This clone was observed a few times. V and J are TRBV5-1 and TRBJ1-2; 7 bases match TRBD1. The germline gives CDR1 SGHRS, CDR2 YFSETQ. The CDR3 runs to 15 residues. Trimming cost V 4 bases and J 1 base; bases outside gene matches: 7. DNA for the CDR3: TGCGCCAGCAGCCGCCGACAGGGAGATAACTATGGCTACACCTTC. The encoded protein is CASSRRQGDNYGYTF.

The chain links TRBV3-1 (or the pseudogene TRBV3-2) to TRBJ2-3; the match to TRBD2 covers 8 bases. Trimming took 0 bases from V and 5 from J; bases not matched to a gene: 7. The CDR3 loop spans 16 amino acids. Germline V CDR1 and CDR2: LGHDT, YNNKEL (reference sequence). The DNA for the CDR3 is TGTGCCAGCAGCCAAGAACTCGGGGGGGTGAAAGATACGCAGTATTTT. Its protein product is CASSQELGGVKDTQYF.

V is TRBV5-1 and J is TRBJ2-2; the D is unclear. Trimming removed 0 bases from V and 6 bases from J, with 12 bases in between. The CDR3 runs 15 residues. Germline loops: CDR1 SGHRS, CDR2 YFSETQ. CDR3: CASSLGAAGAGELFF. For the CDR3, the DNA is TGCGCCAGCAGCTTGGGGGCAGCCGGCGCCGGGGAGCTGTTTTTT. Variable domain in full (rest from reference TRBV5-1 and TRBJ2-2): KAGVTQTPRYLIKTRGQQVTLSCSPISGHRSVSWYQQTPGQGLQFLFEYFSETQRNKGNFPGRFSGRQFSNSRSEMNVSTLELGDSALYLCASSLGAAGAGELFFGEGSRLTVL.

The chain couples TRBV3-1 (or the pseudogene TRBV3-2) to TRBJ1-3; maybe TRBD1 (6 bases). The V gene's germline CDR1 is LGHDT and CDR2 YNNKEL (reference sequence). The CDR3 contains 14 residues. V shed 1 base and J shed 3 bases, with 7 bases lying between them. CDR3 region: CASSQGQDGNTIYF. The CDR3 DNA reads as TGTGCCAGCAGCCAAGGACAGGATGGAAACACCATATATTTT.